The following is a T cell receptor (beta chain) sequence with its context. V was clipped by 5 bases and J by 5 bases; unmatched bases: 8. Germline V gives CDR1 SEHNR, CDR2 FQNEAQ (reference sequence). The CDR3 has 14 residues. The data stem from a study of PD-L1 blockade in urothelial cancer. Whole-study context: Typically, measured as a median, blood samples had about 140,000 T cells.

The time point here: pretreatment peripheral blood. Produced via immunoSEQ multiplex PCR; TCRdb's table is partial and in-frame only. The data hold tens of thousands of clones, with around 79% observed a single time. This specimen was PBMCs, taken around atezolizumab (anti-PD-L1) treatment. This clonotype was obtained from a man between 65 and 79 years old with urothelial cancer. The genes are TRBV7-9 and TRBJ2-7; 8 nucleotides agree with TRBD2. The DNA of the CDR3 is TGTGCCAGCAGCCAGAGCGGGAGAGTGAACGAGCAGTACTTC. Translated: CASSQSGRVNEQYF.